This TCR beta chain was sequenced in a study of T cell responses to AZD1222 COVID-19 vaccine. TCRdb keeps only in-frame clones here, not all; method: immunoSEQ multiplex PCR. The sample holds 160,000 or so clones, approximately 94% seen once. Germline values: CDR1 SGHVS, CDR2 FQNEAQ. The CDR3 is 12 residues long. Trimming took 5 bases from V and 12 from J, leaving 14 bases between them. Broader study findings: AZD1222 recipients seropositive at baseline numbered only five to seven. Following two doses of AZD1222, Spike-specific TCR breadth and depth rose.

Points on this clone: What it binds is unknown.

Second-dose schedules of about 4 or about 12 weeks were combined. The sequence was collected from an adult who received the AZD1222 COVID-19 vaccine. The sample consisted of peripheral blood, taken 28 days after the second AZD1222 dose. The rearrangement links TRBV7-8 to TRBJ2-1, with TRBD2 as a possible D gene (6 bases). The CDR3 protein is CASSPQAGLQFF. The CDR3 nucleotides are TGTGCCAGCAGCCCACAGGCGGGGCTGCAGTTCTTC.